This TCR beta chain was captured by sequencing in a study of somatic mutations in cytotoxic T cells in rheumatoid arthritis. Trimming at V came to 6 bases and at J to 7 bases, leaving 15 bases not matched to a gene. Looked up from germline, CDR1 is SQVTM and CDR2 is ANQGSEA. The CDR3 is 16 residues long. Profiled with immunoSEQ multiplex PCR; TCRdb holds only in-frame clones, not every one. Seen here are about 15,000 clones, over 60% observed once, and the top ten hold 13% to 15%. Once isolated by positive magnetic bead selection, the CD4+ and CD8+ cells had their purity checked by flow cytometry. The receptor's source is an adult with rheumatoid arthritis. This chain uses TRBV29-1 with TRBJ2-1; 10 nucleotides align to TRBD2. Sequencing was carried out using CD8+ T cells sorted from blood. The chain's CDR3 is CSVRGPLAGVRNEQFF. DNA for the CDR3: TGCAGCGTCCGAGGTCCCCTAGCGGGAGTCCGAAATGAGCAGTTCTTC.